Each of the 24 T cell receptor beta chains below was sequenced from the same sample in a study of cytomegalovirus exposure and HLA in healthy donors. 60 Vbeta and 13 Jbeta primers were used in PCR. Repertoires were generated with immunoSEQ multiplex PCR, while TCRdb's copy carries only in-frame clones and drops some. The table includes some 130,000 clones, about two thirds detected once. The specimen was PBMCs. The receptors were gathered from a middle-aged man in good health and CMV-seropositive.

The chain is built from TRBV19 and TRBJ1-5; possibly TRBD1 for D (5 bases). The V end lost 5 bases, the J end lost 6 bases, and 17 bases lay between the germline ends. From germline, CDR1 is LNHDA and CDR2 SQIVND (reference sequence). The CDR3 runs to 15 residues. The CDR3 loop reads CASSYREGSGQPQHF. The DNA for the CDR3 is TGTGCCAGTAGTTATCGGGAGGGGTCGGGTCAGCCCCAGCATTTT.

The V and J genes are TRBV5-8 and TRBJ2-5; 7 bases are a match to TRBD1. The DNA end lines up better with TRBJ2-7; the J call may be wrong. The CDR3 is 17 amino acids. The germline CDR1 and CDR2 sequences are SGHTS and YDEGEE. The CDR3 bases are TGTGCCAGCAGCTTTTCCGGGACAGCCTTTTCTTATGACGAGCAGTACTTC. Protein: CASSFSGTAFSYDEQYF.

The chain recombines TRBV19 with TRBJ2-7; a weak D match, TRBD1 (6 bases). The germline V gene encodes CDR1 LNHDA and CDR2 SQIVND (reference sequence). The CDR3 is 13 amino acids. Trimming cost V 5 bases and J 4 bases, with 12 bases left between them. The DNA for the CDR3 is TGTGCCAGTAGTGTGCAGACAGGATACGAGCAGTACTTC. It codes for CASSVQTGYEQYF.

The chain joins TRBV5-4 to TRBJ2-7; TRBD2 is a possible D gene (5 bases). This CDR3 spans 13 amino acids. With 4 bases removed from V and 3 bases from J, the gap between germline ends came to 11 bases. The V gene's germline CDR1 is SGHNT and CDR2 YYREEE (reference sequence). CDR3 in DNA: TGTGCCAGCAGCCCGGGGTCTTTCTACGAGCAGTACTTC. Amino acid sequence: CASSPGSFYEQYF.

This clone was counted between two and nine times. An end of the junction differs from the germline gene, which may be a read error. The rearrangement joins TRBV7-9 to TRBJ2-1, with a possible D match to TRBD2 (5 bases). The CDR3 spans 16 residues. Germline CDR1 and CDR2: SEHNR and FQNEAQ (reference sequence). CDR3 coding DNA: TGTTCCAGCAGCTTAGCGATCGACTACTCCTACAATGAGCAGTTCTTC. Protein: CSSSLAIDYSYNEQFF.

This rearrangement joins TRBV27 to TRBJ1-6, with D possibly matching TRBD1 (5 bases). The CDR3 totals 16 residues. The V end was cut by 2 bases, the J end by 6 bases, with 14 bases between. Germline V gene data show CDR1 as MNHEY and CDR2 as SMNVEV (reference sequence). The CDR3 nucleotides read TGTGCCAGCAGTTTAGACAGATATACGGGTAATTCACCCCTCCACTTT. Translation gives CASSLDRYTGNSPLHF.

The V gene is TRBV6-1, the J gene TRBJ2-6; D call uncertain. The CDR3 has 15 residues. Trimming left V 7 bases short and J 0 bases short, with 10 bases between. Germline assignment: CDR1 MNHNS and CDR2 SASEGT. The CDR3 DNA follows: TGTGCCAGCACCAAGACATACTCTGGGGCCAACGTCCTGACTTTC. Its protein product is CASTKTYSGANVLTF.

This clone showed up just a few times. This chain connects TRBV6-5 to TRBJ1-2, with a weak D call TRBD1 (5 bases). The CDR3 contains 13 residues. Trimming took off 2 bases at V and 2 bases at J, with 6 bases between the two ends. Germline loops: CDR1 MNHEY, CDR2 SVGAGI. The CDR3 DNA sequence: TGTGCCAGCAGTTACGGGGGGAACTATGGCTACACCTTC. Protein product: CASSYGGNYGYTF.

This chain links TRBV6-6 with TRBJ1-1; 8 bases are shared with TRBD1. V gave up 2 bases and J gave up 0 bases; unmatched junction bases: 5. Looked up from germline, CDR1 is MNHNY and CDR2 is SVGAGI (reference sequence). The CDR3 spans 16 residues. The CDR3 protein is CASSYGLDRVNTEAFF. In DNA, the CDR3 is TGTGCCAGCAGTTACGGCTTGGACAGGGTGAACACTGAAGCTTTCTTT.

This clone showed up just a few times. This sequence joins TRBV5-5 and TRBJ2-2; no clear D gene. Germline CDR1 is SGHKS and CDR2 is YYEKEE (reference sequence). This CDR3 has 14 residues. Trimming left V 0 bases short and J 2 bases short, with 5 bases between. The CDR3 DNA reads TGTGCCAGCAGCTTGGGTCTTAACACCGGGGAGCTGTTTTTT. Translated, it gives CASSLGLNTGELFF.

V is TRBV4-1 and J is TRBJ2-1; the D gene is possibly TRBD1 (6 bases). This CDR3 spans 17 amino acids. Trimming pared 0 bases from V and 7 bases from J, leaving 19 bases between. Looked up from germline, CDR1 is MGHRA and CDR2 is YSYEKL. CDR3 region: CASSQDLGDSQGNEQFF. CDR3 DNA sequence: TGCGCCAGCAGCCAAGATTTGGGGGATAGTCAGGGGAATGAGCAGTTCTTC.

This chain's CDR3 is CASSPHGNYGYTF. CDR3 bases: TGTGCCAGCAGCCCCCACGGTAACTATGGCTACACCTTC. This rearrangement joins TRBV5-6 to TRBJ1-2; D is undetermined. CDR3 length equals 13 residues. The V end was cut by 4 bases, the J end by 1 base, with 8 bases between. Germline V gene data show CDR1 as SGHDT and CDR2 as YYEEEE.

The chain has TRBV25-1 and TRBJ2-1; possible D gene TRBD2, 5 bases. V shed 8 bases and J shed 7 bases, with 24 bases lying between them. CDR1 MGHDK and CDR2 SYGVNS come from the germline V gene. The CDR3 is made up of 16 amino acids. The DNA of the CDR3 is TGTGCCAGCGCCCCGGGAAGCGGACTTTTGGGGAATGAGCAGTTCTTC. Protein product: CASAPGSGLLGNEQFF.

This clone was detected a few times. The V gene is TRBV5-6, the J gene TRBJ2-7; TRBD1 matches 8 bases. The CDR3 loop spans 13 amino acids. Germline CDR1 SGHDT, CDR2 YYEEEE. Losses at the gene ends were 5 bases for V and 7 bases for J; bases not matched to a gene: 8. The CDR3 reads CASSRTGTPEQYF. CDR3 in DNA: TGTGCCAGCAGTCGGACAGGGACTCCTGAGCAGTACTTC.

The chain combines TRBV28 with TRBJ1-5; 10 positions agree with TRBD1. The junction had 11 bases not matched to a gene; V was cut back by 8 bases and J by 4 bases. CDR1 is MDHEN, CDR2 SYDVKM, per germline. The CDR3 is 16 residues long. CDR3 nucleotides: TGTGCCAGCCGCCCCGCCGGGACAGGGGTGAATCAGCCCCAGCATTTT. It encodes CASRPAGTGVNQPQHF.

The chain links TRBV19 to TRBJ2-4, with D uncertain. Germline V lookup: CDR1 LNHDA, CDR2 SQIVND (reference sequence). The CDR3 loop spans 16 amino acids. V lost 0 bases and J lost 0, with 9 bases in between. CDR3 loop: CASSIEGQLAKNIQYF. The CDR3 coding sequence is TGTGCCAGTAGTATAGAGGGCCAACTAGCCAAAAACATTCAGTACTTC.

The chain carries TRBV18 and TRBJ2-5; 10 bases are shared with TRBD1. The CDR3 is 13 residues long. The V gene's germline CDR1 is KGHSH and CDR2 LQKENI. V dropped 4 bases and J dropped 6; count of bases not matched to a gene: 2. CDR3 region: CASSRQGAKTQYF. The CDR3 DNA sequence: TGTGCCAGCTCACGACAGGGGGCGAAGACCCAGTACTTC.

The CDR3 reads CASSGGGYNEQFF. The CDR3 DNA reads as TGTGCCAGCAGCGGGGGGGGTTACAATGAGCAGTTCTTC. The chain has TRBV4-2 and TRBJ2-1; 7 nucleotides agree with TRBD2. The V segment lost 5 bases and the J segment 4 bases; nucleotides outside the gene matches: 2. CDR1 LGHNA and CDR2 YNFKEQ come from the germline V gene. The CDR3 runs to 13 residues.

This rearrangement joins TRBV5-6 to TRBJ1-1; tentatively, D is TRBD1 (6 bases). Trimming removed 5 bases from V and 3 bases from J, with 14 bases in between. The germline gives CDR1 SGHDT, CDR2 YYEEEE. CDR3 length: 14 residues. CDR3 DNA: TGTGCCAGCAGTTTCGACGCAGGGGACACTGAAGCTTTCTTT. Encoded protein: CASSFDAGDTEAFF. Using reference TRBV5-6 and TRBJ1-1 for the parts outside the CDR3, the full variable domain is DAGVTQSPTHLIKTRGQQVTLRCSPKSGHDTVSWYQQALGQGPQFIFQYYEEEERQRGNFPDRFSGHQFPNYSSELNVNALLLGDSALYLCASSFDAGDTEAFFGQGTRLTVV.

The J gene is TRBJ2-5, the V gene TRBV5-1; D not resolved. The DNA end is a closer match to TRBJ2-7, so the J assignment may be wrong. Germline values: CDR1 SGHRS, CDR2 YFSETQ. The CDR3 runs to 13 residues. Here the CDR3 DNA reads TGCGCCAGCAGCTTGGCCAAGACAAACGAGCAGTACTTC. Amino acids: CASSLAKTNEQYF.

This chain connects TRBV9 to TRBJ1-4; D call uncertain. Per the germline V gene, CDR1 is SGDLS and CDR2 is YYNGEE. The length of the CDR3 is 14 residues. V was trimmed by 0 bases and J by 4 bases, leaving 7 bases between them. CDR3 in amino acids: CASSVDQYNEKLFF. CDR3 DNA sequence: TGTGCCAGCAGCGTAGACCAGTATAATGAAAAACTGTTTTTT.

The genes are TRBV6-6 and TRBJ2-7; 7 nucleotides match TRBD1. Germline assignment: CDR1 MNHNY and CDR2 SVGAGI (reference sequence). The CDR3 has 15 amino acids. V was pared by 4 bases and J by 3 bases, with 9 bases of the junction left unmatched. This CDR3 reads CASSSTGTAIYEQYF. The CDR3 nucleotides read TGTGCCAGCAGTTCGACCGGGACAGCCATCTACGAGCAGTACTTC.

V gene TRBV2 combines with J gene TRBJ2-5; 9 nucleotides line up with TRBD1. Gene TRBJ2-7 matches the end of the DNA better, so the J call may be wrong. Germline assignment: CDR1 SNHLY and CDR2 FYNNEI. The CDR3 consists of 12 residues. The CDR3 spells CASVDRGHEQYF. CDR3 nucleotides: TGTGCCAGCGTGGACAGGGGACACGAGCAGTACTTC.

This clone has only one observation. The V and J genes are TRBV5-8 and TRBJ1-2; no definite D call. CDR1 and CDR2 from the germline V gene are SGHTS and YDEGEE. The CDR3 loop spans 14 amino acids. Trimming removed 2 bases at V and 3 bases at J, with 11 bases between. The CDR3 nucleotides are TGTGCCAGCAGCTTACGGGTAATGGACTATGGCTACACCTTC. Its translation: CASSLRVMDYGYTF.